This T cell receptor beta chain was sequenced during a study of blood T cell repertoires in COVID-19. Assay used: immunoSEQ multiplex PCR; TCRdb lists only in-frame clones, some missing. The sample lists roughly 220,000 clones; 85% to 90% were seen once. Participant reports of clinical history set cohort assignment. The sample holds one count of this clone. The junction had 6 bases not matched to a gene; V was cut back by 4 bases and J by 5 bases. The CDR3 covers 15 residues. CDR1 is MNHEY, CDR2 SVGAGI, per germline. The sequence was obtained from a man aged 30 to 45 who had been exposed to COVID-19. The sequenced material came from PBMCs or T cells enriched from blood (not recorded which). The genes are TRBV6-5 and TRBJ2-1, with 9 nucleotides matching TRBD2. The CDR3 DNA sequence: TGTGCCAGCAGTTCCATACCTAGCGGGGACAATGAGCAGTTCTTC. Amino acids: CASSSIPSGDNEQFF.